This TCR beta chain was observed in a study of tumor-infiltrating lymphocytes in primary liver carcinoma. Turning to the study itself: The neoplasms were of stage T1-T3 N0M0, with dimensions of roughly 4.2 to 11 cm across. Study-level points and caveats: Presence in all five tumor regions was observed for only about 8-25% of top clones.

Comment on this clonotype: Its specificity is not known. Lacking the conserved final phenylalanine or tryptophan, this CDR3 likely reflects a read error.

Between roughly 17 and 31 mg of unsorted bulk tissue served as the source from which RNA and DNA were co-extracted. Histology found more than 80% viable tumor cells per sample. cDNA specific to TCR beta was made from around 470 ng of total RNA, with a constant-region primer employed for priming. Amplification in three nested multiplex PCR rounds with slightly modified ARM-PCR gave rise to TCR beta libraries. The two initial PCR rounds, approximately 10 cycles each, used TRBV1-TRBV30 forward and C-beta reverse primers. TCRdb re-called the multiplex PCR reads through MiXCR, storing one row per CDR3 protein. The sample has some 190,000 distinct CDR3 sequences; 85% are singletons. The CDR3 consists of 15 residues. Germline V gene sequence: CDR1 SEHNR, CDR2 FQNEAQ (reference sequence).

This rearrangement joins TRBV7-9 to TRBJ2-3; the D gene is possibly TRBD2 (6 bases). Sequenced sample: tumor tissue from primary liver carcinoma. The TCR was taken from a man in his forties with primary liver carcinoma and hepatitis B virus infection. The CDR3 reads CASNLLAGSGDTQYI. In DNA, the CDR3 is TGTGCCAGCAACTTACTAGCCGGGTCTGGGGATACGCAGTATATT.